This TCR beta chain was identified in a study of Ad26.COV2.S vaccination and SARS-CoV-2 variants. TCRdb keeps only in-frame clones here, not all; method: immunoSEQ multiplex PCR. The sample holds around 370,000 clones; 92% are singletons and the top ten take under 4%. This clone came up a few times. What it binds is not known. Regarding the study as a whole: Marked by substantial breadth, spike-specific CD8+ and CD4+ T cell responses were reportedly seen after vaccination. Non-spike TCR breadth showed similarity between vaccine and placebo recipients. Individuals receiving vaccine had higher spike-specific TCR breadth than placebo recipients did. Measurements of TCR breadth and depth may have given underestimates of the total T cell responses.

The sequencing here drew on peripheral blood, taken after recovery from COVID-19. This clonotype was sampled from a human donor who had recovered from COVID-19.

The chain's CDR3 is CAISEGQSNDGYTF. CDR3 sequence (DNA): TGTGCCATCAGTGAGGGACAGAGTAATGATGGCTACACCTTC. V gene TRBV10-3 combines with J gene TRBJ1-2; D may be TRBD1 (6 bases). The CDR3 has 14 amino acids. The V gene's germline CDR1 is ENHRY and CDR2 SYGVKD. V lost 2 bases and J 6 bases, leaving 13 bases between the germline ends.